The text below deals with one T cell receptor beta chain. It lacks a known antigen. Nothing much larger sits one base from this clone, and base qualities are not available. This specimen's time point label, interpreted: persistent/refractory GD, antithyroid drugs over 5 years with positive TRAb. RNA was extracted from PBMCs in TRIzol for both TCR sequencing and RNA sequencing. The diagnosis of Graves' disease was made according to American Thyroid Association guidelines. The patients came from an endocrinology department in Xi'an, China. From each patient, 8 to 10 milliliters of peripheral blood was collected into an EDTA anticoagulant tube. PBMCs were isolated by Ficoll Paque Plus density gradient separation without further T cell sorting. An Agilent 2100 Bioanalyzer and agarose gel were used to check RNA quality, while a NanoDrop 2000 measured RNA concentration. The data derive from a study of regulatory T cells in long-lasting Graves disease (TCRdb year 2021). Context from the whole study: Persistent Graves' disease was defined as persistently positive TSH receptor autoantibodies together with antithyroid drug treatment for over 5 years. On average, persistent Graves' disease patients in the clinical cohort had been on antithyroid drugs for approximately ten years. Patients with persistent Graves' disease were compared with patients with newly diagnosed Graves' disease using TCR sequencing and RNA sequencing of peripheral blood. A total of some 35 samples underwent TCR sequencing, from roughly 13 patients with persistent Graves' disease and around 20 patients with newly diagnosed Graves' disease. The study was registered as a clinical trial and conducted in China. On the study overall, not on this receptor specifically: Peripheral blood alone was examined, since thyroid tissue, which constituted the primary lesion, could not be accessed. Persistent disease showed preferential use of TRBV28, TRBJ1-2 and TRBJ2-5, whereas newly diagnosed disease favored TRBV20-1 and TRBJ2-1. Sequencing and analysis were restricted to the TCR beta chain. More public clonotypes were shared among persistent patients (under 3,000) than among newly diagnosed patients (roughly 1,000). Compared with newly diagnosed patients, patients with persistent Graves' disease had lower TCR Shannon entropy and fewer highly expanded clones, which suggests clonal expansion. As a limitation, the authors acknowledged that the small sample size may reduce accuracy.

CDR1 and CDR2 are drawn from the germline V gene: KGHDR, SFDVKD. A distance of 21 bases separates the germline ends of V and J, which lose 2 bases and 8 bases respectively. The CDR3 runs 17 amino acids, cysteine and phenylalanine included. The retained sequence is limited to the CDR3, 51 bases, with the frame set at the first base. Library prep was done by multiplex PCR. Sequencing used an Illumina HiSeq 4000. CDR3 regions were amplified by Arm-PCR with iRepertoire HTBI primers to construct TCR beta libraries. PCR products were gel purified before sequencing. The authors processed their data as follows. A total of under 80 TRBV and some 15 TRBJ segments were identified across samples and were used for gene usage analysis of CDR3 amino acid clonotypes. COPE and FqMerger were used to merge filtered high-quality paired reads into contigs. BLAST was used to align contigs to IMGT TRBV, TRBD and TRBJ reference genes, with CDR3 defined following IMGT. Highly expanded clones were defined as clonotypes with a frequency above 0.1%. Shannon entropy was used to measure repertoire diversity, and the Gini coefficient was used to measure V-J evenness. A clonotype found in more than one individual was treated as public. Through fastp at Q25 and MiXCR, TCRdb rebuilt clones from the public reads, retaining in-frame beta chains. Here each entry gathers all rows of one CDR3 protein and keeps the most common genes and DNA. For this entry, the V and J calls and clone size follow TCRdb and not the study's own pipeline. The sample records nearly 350,000 distinct CDR3 sequences, around 19% of which are singletons. The biggest ten clones account for 25% to 35% of the sample.

The sequence was collected from a female donor with Graves disease. The sample consisted of peripheral blood mononuclear cells (PBMCs), taken when the disease was refractory, from a patient treated with antithyroid drugs. Here the chain combines TRBV24-1 and TRBJ2-1; the D gene is possibly TRBD2, with 7 bases matching. This receptor has the CDR3 CATSDSWGTLGGHEQFF. The DNA reads TGTGCCACCAGTGATTCCTGGGGAACACTCGGGGGGCATGAGCAGTTCTTC.